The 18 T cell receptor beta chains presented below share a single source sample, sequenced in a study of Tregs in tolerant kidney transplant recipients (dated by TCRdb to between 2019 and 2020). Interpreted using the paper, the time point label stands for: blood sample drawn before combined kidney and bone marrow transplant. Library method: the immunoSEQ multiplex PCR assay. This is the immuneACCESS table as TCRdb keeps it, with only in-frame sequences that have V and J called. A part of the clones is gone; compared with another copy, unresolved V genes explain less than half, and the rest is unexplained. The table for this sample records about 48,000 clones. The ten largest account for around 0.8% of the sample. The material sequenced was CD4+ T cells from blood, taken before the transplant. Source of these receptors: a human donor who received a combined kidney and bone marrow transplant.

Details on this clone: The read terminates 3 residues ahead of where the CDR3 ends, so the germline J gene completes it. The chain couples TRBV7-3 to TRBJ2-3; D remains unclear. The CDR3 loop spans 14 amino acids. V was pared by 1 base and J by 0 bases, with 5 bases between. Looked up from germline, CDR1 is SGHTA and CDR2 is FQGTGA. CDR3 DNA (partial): TGTGCCAGCAGCTTAAGCGCTAGCACAGATACG. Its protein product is CASSLSASTDT. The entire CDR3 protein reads CASSLSASTDTQYF.

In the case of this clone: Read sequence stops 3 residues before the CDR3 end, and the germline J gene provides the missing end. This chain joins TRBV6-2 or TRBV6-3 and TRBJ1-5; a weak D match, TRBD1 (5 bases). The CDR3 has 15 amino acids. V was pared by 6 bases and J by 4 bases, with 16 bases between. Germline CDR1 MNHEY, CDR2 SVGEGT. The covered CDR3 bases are TGTGCCAGCAGCGGCTCCGGGGGTTGGAATCAGCCC. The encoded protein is CASSGSGGWNQP. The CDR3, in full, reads CASSGSGGWNQPQHF.

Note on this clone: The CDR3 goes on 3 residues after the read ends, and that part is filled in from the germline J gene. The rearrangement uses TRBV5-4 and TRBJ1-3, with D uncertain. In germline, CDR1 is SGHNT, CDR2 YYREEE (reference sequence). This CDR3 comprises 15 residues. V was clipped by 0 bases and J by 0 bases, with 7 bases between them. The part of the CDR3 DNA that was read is TGTGCCAGCAGCTTGGACCGACACTCTGGAAACACC. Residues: CASSLDRHSGNT. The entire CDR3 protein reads CASSLDRHSGNTIYF. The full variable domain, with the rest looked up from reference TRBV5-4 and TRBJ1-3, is ETGVTQSPTHLIKTRGQQVTLRCSSQSGHNTVSWYQQALGQGPQFIFQYYREEENGRGNFPPRFSGLQFPNYSSELNVNALELDDSALYLCASSLDRHSGNTIYFGEGSWLTVV.

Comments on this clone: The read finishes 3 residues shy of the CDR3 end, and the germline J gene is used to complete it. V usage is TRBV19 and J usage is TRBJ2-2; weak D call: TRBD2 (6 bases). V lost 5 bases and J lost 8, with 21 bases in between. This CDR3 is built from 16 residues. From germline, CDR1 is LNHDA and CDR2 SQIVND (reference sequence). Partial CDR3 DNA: TGTGCCAGTAGTCTCCGACTAGGGTCCCCCACAGGGGAG. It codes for CASSLRLGSPTGE. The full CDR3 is CASSLRLGSPTGELFF.

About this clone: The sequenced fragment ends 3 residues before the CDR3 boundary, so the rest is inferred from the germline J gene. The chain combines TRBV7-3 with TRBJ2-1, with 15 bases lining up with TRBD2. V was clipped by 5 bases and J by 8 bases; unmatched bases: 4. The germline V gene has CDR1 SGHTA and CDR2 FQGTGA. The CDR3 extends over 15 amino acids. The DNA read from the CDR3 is TGTGCCAGCAGCCCTGGACTAGCGGGAGGGGATGAG. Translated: CASSPGLAGGDE. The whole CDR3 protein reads CASSPGLAGGDEQFF.

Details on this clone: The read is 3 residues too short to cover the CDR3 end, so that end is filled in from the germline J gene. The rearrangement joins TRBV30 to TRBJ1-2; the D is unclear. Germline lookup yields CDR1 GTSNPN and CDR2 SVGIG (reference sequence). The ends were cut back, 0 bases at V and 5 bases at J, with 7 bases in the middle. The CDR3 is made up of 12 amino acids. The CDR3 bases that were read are TGTGCCTGGAGTGTAACCGGGTATGGC. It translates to CAWSVTGYG. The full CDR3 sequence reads CAWSVTGYGYTF.

CDR3: CASTKGGQAYEQYF. The CDR3 DNA, read in part, is TGTGCCAGCACAAAAGGCGGACAGGCCTACGAG. This sequence joins TRBV7-9 and TRBJ2-7, with 7 bases lining up with TRBD1. The CDR3 end is not reached by the read, which stops 3 residues before it; the germline J gene fills it in. The ends lost 7 bases at V and 2 bases at J; junction bases unmatched: 8. This CDR3 contains 14 residues. The germline gives CDR1 SEHNR, CDR2 FQNEAQ (reference sequence).

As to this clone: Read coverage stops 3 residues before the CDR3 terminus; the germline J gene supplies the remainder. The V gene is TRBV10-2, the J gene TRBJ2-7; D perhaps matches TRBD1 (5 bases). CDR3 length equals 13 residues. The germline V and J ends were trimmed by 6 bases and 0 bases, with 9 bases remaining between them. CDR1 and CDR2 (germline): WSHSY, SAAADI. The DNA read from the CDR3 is TGCGCCAGCAGACAGGCCGTCTCCTACGAG. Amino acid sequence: CASRQAVSYE. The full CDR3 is CASRQAVSYEQYF.

Here the CDR3 reads CASSPSGGSKAGELFF. CDR3 bases read: TGTGCCAGCTCACCTTCAGGGGGCTCGAAGGCCGGGGAG. The genes are TRBV18 and TRBJ2-2; 8 nucleotides match TRBD1. The read ends 3 residues early relative to the CDR3; the germline J gene fills the gap. CDR3 length: 16 residues. Per germline, CDR1 KGHSH and CDR2 LQKENI. The V gene end was trimmed by 3 bases and the J gene end by 6 bases; junction bases not matched to a gene: 9.

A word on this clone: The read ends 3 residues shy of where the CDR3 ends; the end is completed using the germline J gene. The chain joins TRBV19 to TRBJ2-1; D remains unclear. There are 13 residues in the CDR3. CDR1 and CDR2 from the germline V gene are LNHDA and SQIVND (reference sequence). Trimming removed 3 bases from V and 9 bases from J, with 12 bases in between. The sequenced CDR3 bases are TGTGCCAGTAGTATCCTTGGCCGTCGTGAG. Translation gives CASSILGRRE. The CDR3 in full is CASSILGRREQFF.

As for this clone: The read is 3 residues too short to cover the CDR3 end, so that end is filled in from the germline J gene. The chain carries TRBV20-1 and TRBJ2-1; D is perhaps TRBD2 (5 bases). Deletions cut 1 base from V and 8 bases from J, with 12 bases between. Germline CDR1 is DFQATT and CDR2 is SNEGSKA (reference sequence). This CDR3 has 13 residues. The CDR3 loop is CSARGLAEYEQFF. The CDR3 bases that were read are TGCAGTGCTAGAGGTCTAGCAGAGTATGAG.

The part of the CDR3 DNA that was read is TGTGCCAGCAGTGACCTAGCGAGGGGGGGCAATGAG. Its protein is CASSDLARGGNE. The whole CDR3 sequence is CASSDLARGGNEQFF. The chain has TRBV6-1 and TRBJ2-1; D is possibly TRBD2 (7 bases). The read halts 3 residues ahead of the CDR3 end, with the missing end drawn from the germline J gene. CDR3 length: 15 amino acids. Germline V gives CDR1 MNHNS, CDR2 SASEGT. The V end was cut by 3 bases, the J end by 6 bases, with 15 bases between.

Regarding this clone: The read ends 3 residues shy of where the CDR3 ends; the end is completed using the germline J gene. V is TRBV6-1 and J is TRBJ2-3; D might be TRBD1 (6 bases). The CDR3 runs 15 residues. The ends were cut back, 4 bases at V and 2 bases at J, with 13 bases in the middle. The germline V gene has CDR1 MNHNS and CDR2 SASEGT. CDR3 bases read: TGTGCCAGCAGTGGACCCAGGGGAATCACAGATACG. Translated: CASSGPRGITDT. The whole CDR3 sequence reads CASSGPRGITDTQYF.

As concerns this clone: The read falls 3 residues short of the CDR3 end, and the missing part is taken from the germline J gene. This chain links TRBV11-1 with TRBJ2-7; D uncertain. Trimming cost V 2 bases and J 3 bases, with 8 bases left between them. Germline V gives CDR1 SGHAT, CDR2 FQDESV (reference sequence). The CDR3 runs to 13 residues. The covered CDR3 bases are TGTGCCAGCAGCTTACAACAACACTACGAG. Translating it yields CASSLQQHYE. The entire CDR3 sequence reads CASSLQQHYEQYF. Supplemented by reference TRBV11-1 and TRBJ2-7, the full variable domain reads EAEVAQSPRYKITEKSQAVAFWCDPISGHATLYWYRQILGQGPELLVQFQDESVVDDSQLPKDRFSAERLKGVDSTLKIQPAELGDSAMYLCASSLQQHYEQYFGPGTRLTVT.

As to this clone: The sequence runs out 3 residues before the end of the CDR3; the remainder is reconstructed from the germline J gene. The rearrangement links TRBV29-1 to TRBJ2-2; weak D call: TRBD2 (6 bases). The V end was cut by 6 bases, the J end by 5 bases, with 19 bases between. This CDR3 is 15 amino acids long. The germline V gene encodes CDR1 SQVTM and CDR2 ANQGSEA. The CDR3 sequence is CSVTIGGAGTGELFF. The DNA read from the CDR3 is TGCAGCGTCACCATTGGAGGGGCTGGAACCGGGGAG.

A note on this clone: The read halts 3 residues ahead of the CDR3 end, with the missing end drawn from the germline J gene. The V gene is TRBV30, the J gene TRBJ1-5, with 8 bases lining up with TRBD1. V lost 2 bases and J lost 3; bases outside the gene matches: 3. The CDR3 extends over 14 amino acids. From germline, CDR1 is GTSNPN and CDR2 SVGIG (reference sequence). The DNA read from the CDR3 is TGTGCCTGGAGTTGGACAGGGAACAATCAGCCC. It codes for CAWSWTGNNQP. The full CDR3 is CAWSWTGNNQPQHF.

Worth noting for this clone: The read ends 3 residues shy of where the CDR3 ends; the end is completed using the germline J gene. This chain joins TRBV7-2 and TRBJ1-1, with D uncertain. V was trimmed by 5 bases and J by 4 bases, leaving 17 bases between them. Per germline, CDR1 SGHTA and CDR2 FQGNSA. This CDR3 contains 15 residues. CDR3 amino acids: CASSPLGPTSTEAFF. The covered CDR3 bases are TGTGCCAGCAGCCCTCTAGGACCGACTAGCACTGAA.

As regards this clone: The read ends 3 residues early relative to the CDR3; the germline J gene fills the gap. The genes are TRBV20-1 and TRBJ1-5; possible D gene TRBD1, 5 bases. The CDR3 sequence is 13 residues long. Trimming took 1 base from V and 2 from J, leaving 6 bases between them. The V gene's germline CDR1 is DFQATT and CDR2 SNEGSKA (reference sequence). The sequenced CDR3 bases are TGCAGTGCTAGAGGAGGGGGCAATCAGCCC. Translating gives CSARGGGNQP. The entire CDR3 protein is CSARGGGNQPQHF.